Listed below are T cell receptor beta chains from one sample, sequenced in a study of T cell responses to AZD1222 COVID-19 vaccine. TCRdb's table, derived via immunoSEQ multiplex PCR, lists solely in-frame clones and lacks some. The sample shows roughly 120,000 clones, about 87% of them seen only once. The sequencing here drew on peripheral blood, taken on day 0 of AZD1222 vaccination. The receptor source for this set is an adult in good health. CDR3s include the opening cysteine and the closing phenylalanine or tryptophan. A D gene is named only where the DNA matches it firmly. For some rows the clone size is stated as once, few or many, or as a class when expanded; others skip it.

d_gene: TRBD1
j_gene: TRBJ2-1
abundance: .
v_gene: TRBV7-9
CDR3nt: TGTGCCAGCAGTACAGGGACAGCAGGGGACAATGAGCAGTTCTTC
CDR3aa: CASSTGTAGDNEQFF

d_gene: .
j_gene: TRBJ1-2
abundance: .
v_gene: TRBV25-1
CDR3nt: TGTGCCAGCAGTGAATATCCAGGCTATGGCTACACCTTC
CDR3aa: CASSEYPGYGYTF

d_gene: TRBD1
j_gene: TRBJ1-2
abundance: .
v_gene: TRBV5-1
CDR3nt: TGCGCCAGCACCCGATGGGACAGGGCTTATGGCTACACCTTC
CDR3aa: CASTRWDRAYGYTF

d_gene: TRBD2
j_gene: TRBJ2-5
abundance: .
v_gene: TRBV2
CDR3nt: TGTGCCAGCAGTGAGCGGGGGGAAGAGACCCAGTACTTC
CDR3aa: CASSERGEETQYF

d_gene: .
j_gene: TRBJ1-5
abundance: .
v_gene: TRBV6-2/TRBV6-3
CDR3nt: TGTGCCAGCAGCTCCTGGGGTCCCAGCAATCAGCCCCAGCATTTT
CDR3aa: CASSSWGPSNQPQHF

d_gene: .
j_gene: TRBJ1-1
abundance: .
v_gene: TRBV3-1/TRBV3-2
CDR3nt: TGTGCCAGCAGCCAAGAGGGAAACACTGAAGCTTTCTTT
CDR3aa: CASSQEGNTEAFF

d_gene: .
j_gene: TRBJ2-5
abundance: .
v_gene: TRBV5-4
CDR3nt: TGTGCCAGCAGCTCGCAGGACCAAGAGACCCAGTACTTC
CDR3aa: CASSSQDQETQYF

d_gene: .
j_gene: TRBJ1-4
abundance: .
v_gene: TRBV7-9
CDR3nt: TGTGCCAGCAGCTTAGCGCAGACCGTGCCTGAAAAACTGTTTTTT
CDR3aa: CASSLAQTVPEKLFF

d_gene: TRBD1
j_gene: TRBJ2-5
abundance: .
v_gene: TRBV6-5
CDR3nt: TGTGCCAGCTGGGACAGTAGGGAGACCCAGTACTTC
CDR3aa: CASWDSRETQYF

d_gene: TRBD1
j_gene: TRBJ2-7
abundance: .
v_gene: TRBV7-2
CDR3nt: TGTGCCAGCAGCGCAACCGGGACAGGGTTGGCTTACGAGCAGTACTTC
CDR3aa: CASSATGTGLAYEQYF

d_gene: .
j_gene: TRBJ1-4
abundance: .
v_gene: TRBV3-1/TRBV3-2
CDR3nt: TGTGCCAGCAGCCGTATGACGGGTACTAATGAAAAACTGTTTTTT
CDR3aa: CASSRMTGTNEKLFF

d_gene: TRBD1
j_gene: TRBJ2-7
abundance: .
v_gene: TRBV27
CDR3nt: TGTGCCAGCAGTTTATCTGGGACAGGAGCCTACGAGCAGTACTTC
CDR3aa: CASSLSGTGAYEQYF

d_gene: .
j_gene: TRBJ1-1
abundance: .
v_gene: TRBV15
CDR3nt: TGTGCCACCAGCAAATGGGAGGGGACTGAAGCTTTCTTT
CDR3aa: CATSKWEGTEAFF

d_gene: .
j_gene: TRBJ1-4
abundance: once
v_gene: TRBV19
CDR3nt: TGTGCCAGCAAGACAGGCCTTAATGAAAAACTGTTTTTT
CDR3aa: CASKTGLNEKLFF

d_gene: .
j_gene: TRBJ1-1
abundance: .
v_gene: TRBV6-5
CDR3nt: TGTGCCAGCCTGAAAGGACAATACACTGAAGCTTTCTTT
CDR3aa: CASLKGQYTEAFF

d_gene: .
j_gene: TRBJ1-4
abundance: .
v_gene: TRBV28
CDR3nt: TGTGCCAGCACCACCGTTGCAACTAATGAAAAACTGTTTTTT
CDR3aa: CASTTVATNEKLFF

d_gene: .
j_gene: TRBJ2-1
abundance: few
v_gene: TRBV7-3
CDR3nt: TGTGCCAGCAGCTTACAGGGTCCCGAGCAGTTCTTC
CDR3aa: CASSLQGPEQFF

d_gene: TRBD1
j_gene: TRBJ1-2
abundance: .
v_gene: TRBV7-6
CDR3nt: TGTGCCAGCAGCTTAGGGACAGGGGCCCTAAACTATGGCTACACCTTC
CDR3aa: CASSLGTGALNYGYTF

d_gene: .
j_gene: TRBJ2-6
abundance: .
v_gene: TRBV5-4
CDR3nt: TGTGCCAGCAGCGGCACCTGGGACTCTGGGGCCAACGTCCTGACTTTC
CDR3aa: CASSGTWDSGANVLTF

d_gene: .
j_gene: TRBJ1-5
abundance: .
v_gene: TRBV5-6
CDR3nt: TGTGCCAGCAGCTTGTTAGGGCAGCCCCAGCATTTT
CDR3aa: CASSLLGQPQHF

d_gene: .
j_gene: TRBJ1-5
abundance: .
v_gene: TRBV6-1
CDR3nt: TGTGCCAGCAGTGAAGATGTCAGTACGAGGCCCCAGCATTTT
CDR3aa: CASSEDVSTRPQHF

d_gene: .
j_gene: TRBJ1-5
abundance: .
v_gene: TRBV28
CDR3nt: TGTGCCAGCAGTAAATTGGATGCCAGGGTTCAGCCCCAGCATTTT
CDR3aa: CASSKLDARVQPQHF

d_gene: .
j_gene: TRBJ1-1
abundance: .
v_gene: TRBV7-9
CDR3nt: TGTGCCAGCAGCTCAACCAACGAGGGGCTTGAAGCTTTCTTT
CDR3aa: CASSSTNEGLEAFF

d_gene: .
j_gene: TRBJ2-1
abundance: .
v_gene: TRBV29-1
CDR3nt: TGCAGCGTTGAATATGGGGGCCGGGATGAGCAGTTCTTC
CDR3aa: CSVEYGGRDEQFF

d_gene: TRBD1
j_gene: TRBJ2-5
abundance: once
v_gene: TRBV29-1
CDR3nt: TGCAGCGTTGGACGGACAGGAGACCCCCAAGAGACCCAGTACTTC
CDR3aa: CSVGRTGDPQETQYF